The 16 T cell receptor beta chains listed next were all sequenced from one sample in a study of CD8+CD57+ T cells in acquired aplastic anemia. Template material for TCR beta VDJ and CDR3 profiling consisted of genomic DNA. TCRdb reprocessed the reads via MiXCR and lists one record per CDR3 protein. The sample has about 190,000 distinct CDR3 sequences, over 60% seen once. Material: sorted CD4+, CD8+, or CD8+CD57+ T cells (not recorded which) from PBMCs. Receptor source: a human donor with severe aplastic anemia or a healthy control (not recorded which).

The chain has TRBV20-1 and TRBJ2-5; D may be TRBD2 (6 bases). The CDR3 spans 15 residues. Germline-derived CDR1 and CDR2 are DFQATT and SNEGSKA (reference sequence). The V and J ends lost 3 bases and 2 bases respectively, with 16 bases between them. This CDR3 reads CSASPAASVQETQYF. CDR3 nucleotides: TGCAGTGCTAGCCCCGCGGCTAGCGTTCAAGAGACCCAGTACTTC.

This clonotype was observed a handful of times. Written as DNA, the CDR3 is TGTGCCACCCAGGGAGGGGTTACTTACTACGAGCAGTACTTC. Amino acids: CATQGGVTYYEQYF. This sequence joins TRBV10-3 and TRBJ2-7, with TRBD2 matching over 7 bases. CDR3 size: 14 residues. Germline CDR1 ENHRY, CDR2 SYGVKD. J was trimmed by 3 bases and V by 10 bases; bases with no gene match: 12.

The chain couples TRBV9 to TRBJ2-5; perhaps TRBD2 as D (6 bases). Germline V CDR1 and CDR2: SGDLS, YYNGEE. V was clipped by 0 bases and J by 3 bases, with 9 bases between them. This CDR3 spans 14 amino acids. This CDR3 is CASSVGLGEETQYF. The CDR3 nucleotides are TGTGCCAGCAGCGTAGGACTAGGGGAAGAGACCCAGTACTTC.

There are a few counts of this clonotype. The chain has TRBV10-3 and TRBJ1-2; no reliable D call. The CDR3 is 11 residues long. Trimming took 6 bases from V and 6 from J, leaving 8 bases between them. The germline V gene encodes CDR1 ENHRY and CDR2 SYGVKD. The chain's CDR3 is CAISGGDGYTF. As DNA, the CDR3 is TGTGCCATCAGCGGCGGAGATGGCTACACCTTC.

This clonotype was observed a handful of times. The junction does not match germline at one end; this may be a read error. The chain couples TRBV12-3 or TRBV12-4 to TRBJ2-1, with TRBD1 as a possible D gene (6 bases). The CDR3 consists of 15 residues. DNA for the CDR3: TGTGCCAGCACCGCAGGGGATTCCTCCTACAATGAGCAATTCTTC. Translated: CASTAGDSSYNEQFF.

CDR3 nucleotides: TGTGCCACCAGCAGAGGAGGGGCTCTATCACCCCTCCACTTT. It codes for CATSRGGALSPLHF. The chain is built from TRBV15 and TRBJ1-6; weak D call: TRBD1 (5 bases). CDR1 LNHNV and CDR2 YYDKDF come from the germline V gene (reference sequence). The V gene lost 1 base and the J gene lost 10 bases, with 11 bases spanning the gap. The length of the CDR3 is 14 residues.

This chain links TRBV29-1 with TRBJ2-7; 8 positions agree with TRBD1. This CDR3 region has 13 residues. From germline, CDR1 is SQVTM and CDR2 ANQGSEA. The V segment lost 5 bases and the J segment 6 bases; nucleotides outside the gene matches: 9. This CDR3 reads CSVSGQGGLEQYF. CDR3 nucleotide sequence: TGCAGCGTTTCCGGACAGGGAGGCCTCGAGCAGTACTTC.

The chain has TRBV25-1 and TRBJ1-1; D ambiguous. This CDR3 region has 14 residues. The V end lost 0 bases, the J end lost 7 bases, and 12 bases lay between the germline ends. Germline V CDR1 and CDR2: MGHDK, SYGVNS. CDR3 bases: TGTGCCAGCAGTGAATATTCGACGGACCGTGAAGCTTTCTTT. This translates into CASSEYSTDREAFF.

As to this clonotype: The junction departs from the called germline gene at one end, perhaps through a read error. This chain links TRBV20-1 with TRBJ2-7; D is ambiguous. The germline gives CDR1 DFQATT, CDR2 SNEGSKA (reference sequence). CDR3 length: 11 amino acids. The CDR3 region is CSARSGDERYF. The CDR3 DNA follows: TGCAGTGCTAGATCGGGCGACGAGCGGTACTTC.

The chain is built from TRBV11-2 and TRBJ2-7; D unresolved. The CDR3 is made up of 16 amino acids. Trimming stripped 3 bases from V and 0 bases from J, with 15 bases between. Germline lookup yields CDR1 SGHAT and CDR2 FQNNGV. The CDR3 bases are TGTGCCAGCAGCTTGACCCCGGGTTCCGGCTCCTACGAGCAGTACTTC. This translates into CASSLTPGSGSYEQYF.

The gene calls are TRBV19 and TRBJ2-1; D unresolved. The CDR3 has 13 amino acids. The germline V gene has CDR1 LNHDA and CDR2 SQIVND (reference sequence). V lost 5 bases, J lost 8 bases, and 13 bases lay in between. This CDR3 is CASSFRLGYEQFF. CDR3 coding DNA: TGTGCCAGTAGTTTTCGTTTAGGCTATGAGCAGTTCTTC.

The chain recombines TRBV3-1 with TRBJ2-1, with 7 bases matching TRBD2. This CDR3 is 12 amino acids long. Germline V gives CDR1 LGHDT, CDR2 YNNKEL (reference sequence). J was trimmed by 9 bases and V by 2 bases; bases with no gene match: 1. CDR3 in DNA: TGTGCCAGCAGCCAAAGGACTAGTGAGCAGTTCTTC. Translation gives CASSQRTSEQFF.

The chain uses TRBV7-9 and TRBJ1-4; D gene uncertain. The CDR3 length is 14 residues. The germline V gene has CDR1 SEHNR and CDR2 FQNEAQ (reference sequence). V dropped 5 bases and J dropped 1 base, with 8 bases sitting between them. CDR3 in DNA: TGTGCCAGCAGCATTCGGGGAACTAATGAAAAACTGTTTTTT. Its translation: CASSIRGTNEKLFF.

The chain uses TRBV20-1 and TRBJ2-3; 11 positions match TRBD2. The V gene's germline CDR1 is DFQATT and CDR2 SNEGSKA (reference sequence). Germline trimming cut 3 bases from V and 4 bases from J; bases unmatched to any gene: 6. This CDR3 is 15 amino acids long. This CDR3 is CSARSTSGDSDTQYF. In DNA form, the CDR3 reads TGCAGTGCTAGGTCGACTAGCGGGGATTCAGATACGCAGTATTTT.

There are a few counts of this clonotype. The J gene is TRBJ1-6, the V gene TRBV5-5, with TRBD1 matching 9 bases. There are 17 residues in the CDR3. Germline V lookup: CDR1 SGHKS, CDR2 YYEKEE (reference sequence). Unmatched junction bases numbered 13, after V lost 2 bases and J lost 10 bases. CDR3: CASSLVSGTGSLSPLHF. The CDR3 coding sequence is TGTGCCAGCAGCTTAGTGTCCGGGACAGGGTCTCTGTCACCCCTCCACTTT. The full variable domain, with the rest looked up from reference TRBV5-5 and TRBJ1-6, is DAGVTQSPTHLIKTRGQQVTLRCSPISGHKSVSWYQQVLGQGPQFIFQYYEKEERGRGNFPDRFSARQFPNYSSELNVNALLLGDSALYLCASSLVSGTGSLSPLHFGNGTRLTVT.

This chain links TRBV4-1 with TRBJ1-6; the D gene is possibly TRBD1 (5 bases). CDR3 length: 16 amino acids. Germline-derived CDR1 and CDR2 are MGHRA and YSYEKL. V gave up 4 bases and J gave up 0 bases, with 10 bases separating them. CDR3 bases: TGCGCCAGCAGCCCCGGGACGAGCTCCTATAATTCACCCCTCCACTTT. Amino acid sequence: CASSPGTSSYNSPLHF.